This TCR beta chain was sequenced for a study of cytomegalovirus exposure and HLA in healthy donors. Measured with immunoSEQ multiplex PCR; TCRdb has only the in-frame clones, and not every one. Of 100,000 or so clones listed, just under 95% are singletons. Deletions cut 1 base from V and 3 bases from J, with 14 bases between. Germline V gives CDR1 SGHNT, CDR2 YYREEE (reference sequence). This CDR3 has 16 residues. This receptor was identified in a woman younger than 35 in good health and CMV-seronegative. This rearrangement joins TRBV5-4 to TRBJ2-1, with D possibly matching TRBD2 (7 bases). Sample: PBMCs. The CDR3, as DNA: TGTGCCAGCAGCTTGTTAGGGGGGGGTGTCTACAATGAGCAGTTCTTC. Its translation is CASSLLGGGVYNEQFF.